Listed below are T cell receptor beta chains from one sample, sequenced in a study of blood T cell repertoires in COVID-19. Profiled with immunoSEQ multiplex PCR; TCRdb holds only in-frame clones, not every one. The profile covers 240,000 or so clones, with about 86% appearing a single time and about 3% taken by the ten largest. Sequencing was done on a sample of peripheral blood. These receptors originate from a woman in her thirties who had recovered from COVID-19. Each CDR3 is given with its conserved first and last residue. Each record gives: D gene, clone size, V gene, J gene, CDR3 protein, CDR3 DNA. A D gene is named only where the DNA matches it firmly. Clone size is not always given. Where it is, it says once, few, many or a class for expanded clones.

.	.	TRBV9	TRBJ2-4	CASSVGGEGGNIQYF	TGTGCCAGCAGCGTAGGAGGAGAGGGAGGAAACATTCAGTACTTC
TRBD2	.	TRBV6-2/TRBV6-3	TRBJ2-3	CASSRKTSADTQYF	TGTGCCAGCAGCCGAAAGACTAGCGCAGATACGCAGTATTTT
.	.	TRBV5-5	TRBJ2-7	CASSFTYEQYF	TGTGCCAGCAGCTTCACCTACGAGCAGTACTTC
.	many	TRBV9	TRBJ2-3	CASSVGGSAGTQDTQYF	TGTGCCAGCAGCGTAGGAGGGAGTGCGGGTACCCAAGATACGCAGTATTTT
.	.	TRBV18	TRBJ1-2	CASSQITRVDYGYTF	TGTGCCAGCTCACAAATAACCAGGGTGGACTATGGCTACACCTTC
TRBD1	.	TRBV11-1	TRBJ2-5	CASSFTTGGALETQYF	TGTGCCAGCAGCTTTACAACAGGGGGCGCATTAGAGACCCAGTACTTC
TRBD1	.	TRBV6-6	TRBJ1-2	CASSYLGQVYGYTF	TGTGCCAGCAGTTACTTGGGACAGGTCTATGGCTACACCTTC
TRBD2	.	TRBV6-2/TRBV6-3	TRBJ2-5	CASSWKAGGLETQYF	TGTGCCAGCAGTTGGAAAGCGGGGGGGTTAGAGACCCAGTACTTC
TRBD2	.	TRBV15	TRBJ2-5	CATSQRRELAQYF	TGTGCCACCAGCCAGAGGCGGGAGTTGGCCCAGTACTTC
.	.	TRBV7-3	TRBJ2-5	CASSLGAQAETQYF	TGTGCCAGCAGCTTAGGGGCGCAGGCGGAGACCCAGTACTTC
TRBD1	few	TRBV19	TRBJ2-6	CASSTRTGNSGANVLTF	TGTGCCAGTAGTACCCGGACAGGTAACTCTGGGGCCAACGTCCTGACTTTC
TRBD2	.	TRBV5-1	TRBJ2-1	CASSWGLAGDYNEQFF	TGCGCCAGCAGCTGGGGGTTAGCGGGGGACTACAATGAGCAGTTCTTC
.	.	TRBV6-2/TRBV6-3	TRBJ1-2	CASSTTLSYGYTF	TGTGCCAGCAGCACCACACTATCCTATGGCTACACCTTC
TRBD1	.	TRBV15	TRBJ1-6	CATAPGQGNSPLHF	TGTGCCACCGCCCCGGGACAGGGGAATTCACCCCTCCACTTT
TRBD2	.	TRBV5-1	TRBJ2-1	CASSLAAKRGSSYNEQFF	TGCGCCAGCAGCTTGGCCGCTAAGCGGGGGAGCTCCTACAATGAGCAGTTCTTC
.	.	TRBV7-8	TRBJ2-1	CASSLLQGLNNEQFF	TGTGCCAGCAGCTTATTGCAGGGGTTAAACAATGAGCAGTTCTTC
.	.	TRBV2	TRBJ2-2	CASSPGHPRELFF	TGTGCCAGCAGTCCGGGACACCCGCGGGAGCTGTTTTTT
TRBD2	.	TRBV5-1	TRBJ2-7	CASSLGPGGAKRYEQYF	TGCGCCAGCAGCTTGGGCCCGGGGGGTGCGAAACGCTACGAGCAGTACTTC
TRBD1	.	TRBV6-6	TRBJ1-6	CASSYPGQGNNSPLHF	TGTGCCAGCAGTTACCCGGGACAGGGGAATAATTCACCCCTCCACTTT
.	.	TRBV5-4	TRBJ1-1	CASSLGGGAAGTEAFF	TGTGCCAGCAGCTTGGGGGGGGGCGCAGCTGGCACTGAAGCTTTCTTT
.	.	TRBV20-1	TRBJ2-1	CSASSRSNYNEQFF	TGCAGTGCTAGTAGCAGGTCAAACTACAATGAGCAGTTCTTC
.	.	TRBV6-5	TRBJ1-3	CASSPTGGAGNTIYF	TGTGCCAGCAGTCCTACGGGGGGGGCTGGAAACACCATATATTTT
.	.	TRBV4-1	TRBJ2-1	CASSQGADEQFF	TGCGCCAGCAGCCAGGGGGCGGATGAGCAGTTCTTC
TRBD2	few	TRBV19	TRBJ2-3	CASSIGGVGTDTQYF	TGTGCCAGTAGTATTGGGGGGGTCGGCACAGATACGCAGTATTTT
TRBD1	few	TRBV7-7	TRBJ2-7	CASSMNRQGPSYEQYF	TGTGCCAGCAGCATGAATCGACAGGGGCCTTCCTACGAGCAGTACTTC
TRBD1	.	TRBV7-3	TRBJ2-5	CASSLRAGQGEGTQYF	TGTGCCAGCAGCTTAAGGGCAGGACAGGGGGAGGGGACCCAGTACTTC
.	.	TRBV12-2	TRBJ2-5	CASRPGGGRGKTQYF	TGTGCAAGTCGTCCCGGCGGGGGGCGGGGAAAGACCCAGTACTTC
.	few	TRBV15	TRBJ1-4	CATSSPTEANEKLFF	TGTGCCACCAGCAGCCCGACAGAGGCTAATGAAAAACTGTTTTTT
TRBD1	.	TRBV23-1	TRBJ2-5	CASSLSRYRGQETQYF	TGCGCCAGCAGTCTCAGTCGGTACAGGGGGCAAGAGACCCAGTACTTC
.	.	TRBV15	TRBJ1-4	CATSRDSRVHEKLFF	TGTGCCACCAGCAGAGATTCGAGGGTTCATGAAAAACTGTTTTTT
TRBD1	.	TRBV5-1	TRBJ1-2	CASRSGSGQRYGYTF	TGCGCCAGCAGGTCAGGATCGGGACAGCGCTATGGCTACACCTTC
.	.	TRBV3-1/TRBV3-2	TRBJ1-4	CASSLRTDNEKLFF	TGTGCCAGCAGCCTTAGGACAGATAATGAAAAACTGTTTTTT
.	once	TRBV14	TRBJ1-4	CASSQDFQEKLFF	TGTGCCAGCAGCCAAGATTTTCAGGAAAAACTGTTTTTT
TRBD1	.	TRBV11-2	TRBJ2-7	CASSRPGQGWYEQYF	TGTGCCAGCAGCCGACCGGGACAGGGTTGGTACGAGCAGTACTTC
TRBD2	.	TRBV9	TRBJ2-1	CASSVELAGGSMNEQFF	TGTGCCAGCAGCGTAGAGTTAGCGGGGGGATCGATGAATGAGCAGTTCTTC
TRBD2	.	TRBV6-1	TRBJ2-5	CASSDHPAGGETQYF	TGTGCCAGCAGTGATCACCCCGCGGGGGGAGAGACCCAGTACTTC
.	.	TRBV7-9	TRBJ2-7	CASNHGVGYEQYF	TGTGCCAGCAACCACGGGGTGGGCTACGAGCAGTACTTC
TRBD2	.	TRBV18	TRBJ2-3	CASSPLLAGVTDTQYF	TGTGCCAGCTCACCTCTACTAGCGGGGGTTACAGATACGCAGTATTTT
.	.	TRBV11-3	TRBJ2-7	CASSVRGNEQYF	TGTGCCAGCAGCGTACGGGGTAACGAGCAGTACTTC
TRBD1	.	TRBV6-6	TRBJ1-2	CASSAIPGTGSAGYTF	TGTGCCAGCAGTGCAATCCCCGGGACAGGCTCCGCGGGCTACACCTTC
.	.	TRBV5-1	TRBJ2-3	CASSTQGGTDTQYF	TGCGCCAGCAGCACACAGGGCGGCACAGATACGCAGTATTTT
.	.	TRBV27	TRBJ2-3	CASISWGDTDTQYF	TGTGCCAGCATCTCCTGGGGGGACACAGATACGCAGTATTTT
.	once	TRBV14	TRBJ2-2	CASSQTGTIAGELFF	TGTGCCAGCAGCCAAACAGGGACTATAGCCGGGGAGCTGTTTTTT
.	.	TRBV19	TRBJ2-5	CASSPRGETQYF	TGTGCCAGTAGTCCCAGGGGAGAGACCCAGTACTTC
.	few	TRBV4-3	TRBJ1-4	CASSQEIVSGATNEKLFF	TGCGCCAGCAGCCAAGAAATTGTTTCGGGGGCAACTAATGAAAAACTGTTTTTT
.	.	TRBV15	TRBJ1-3	CATSREGLLSGNTIYF	TGTGCCACCAGCAGAGAGGGGCTGCTCTCTGGAAACACCATATATTTT
.	.	TRBV5-1	TRBJ2-7	CASSLGGGEQYF	TGCGCCAGCAGCTTGGGAGGGGGTGAGCAGTACTTC
TRBD1	.	TRBV6-2/TRBV6-3	TRBJ1-1	CASSYLMTGVGAFF	TGTGCCAGCAGTTACCTAATGACAGGGGTTGGAGCTTTCTTT
.	.	TRBV3-1/TRBV3-2	TRBJ2-1	CASSPPGNEQFF	TGTGCCAGCAGCCCCCCGGGAAATGAGCAGTTCTTC